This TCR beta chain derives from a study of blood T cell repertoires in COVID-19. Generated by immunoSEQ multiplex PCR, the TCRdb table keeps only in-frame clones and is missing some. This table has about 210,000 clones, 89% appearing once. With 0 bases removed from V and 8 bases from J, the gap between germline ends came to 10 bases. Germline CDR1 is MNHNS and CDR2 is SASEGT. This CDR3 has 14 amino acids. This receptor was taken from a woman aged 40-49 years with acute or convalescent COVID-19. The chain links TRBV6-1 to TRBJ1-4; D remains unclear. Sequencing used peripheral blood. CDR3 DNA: TGTGCCAGCAGTGAAGCGGGGAGGCGCGAAAAACTGTTTTTT. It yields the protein CASSEAGRREKLFF.